Shown below are 3 T cell receptor beta chains from a single sample sequenced in a study of technical replicates of blood from several donors. Produced via immunoSEQ multiplex PCR; TCRdb's table is partial and in-frame only. The table includes over 80,000 clones, 90% to 97% detected once. Sequenced input: T cells isolated from PBMCs. These receptors originate from a human donor in good health.

This clone was seen only a few times. The rearrangement joins TRBV25-1 to TRBJ1-2; 9 nucleotides align to TRBD1. The V gene's germline CDR1 is MGHDK and CDR2 SYGVNS. This CDR3 region has 13 residues. The V and J ends lost 7 bases and 4 bases, in that order; junction bases with no gene match: 4. CDR3 bases: TGTGCCAGCACAGGACAGGGGATCTATGGCTACACCTTC. It is translated as CASTGQGIYGYTF.

The V call is TRBV7-9, the J call TRBJ1-2, with 7 bases aligning to TRBD1. The CDR3 totals 15 residues. Germline V lookup: CDR1 SEHNR, CDR2 FQNEAQ (reference sequence). The trim removed 7 bases at V and 5 bases at J, leaving 13 bases unmatched. CDR3 sequence: CASIPPTGTVYGYTF. CDR3 nucleotides: TGTGCCAGCATCCCACCAACCGGGACAGTTTATGGCTACACCTTC. Filled out from reference TRBV7-9 and TRBJ1-2, the complete variable domain reads DTGVSQNPRHKITKRGQNVTFRCDPISEHNRLYWYRQTLGQGPEFLTYFQNEAQLEKSRLLSDRFSAERPKGSFSTLEIQRTEQGDSAMYLCASIPPTGTVYGYTFGSGTRLTVV.

This clone is a singleton in its sample. The gene calls are TRBV2 and TRBJ2-1; D possibly corresponds to TRBD1 (6 bases). V lost 10 bases and J 9 bases, leaving 10 bases between the germline ends. This CDR3 has 10 amino acids. Germline V gene data show CDR1 as SNHLY and CDR2 as FYNNEI. CDR3 sequence reads: CATQGSEQFF. The CDR3 DNA reads as TGTGCCACCCAGGGGAGTGAGCAGTTCTTC.